This T cell receptor (beta chain) was documented in a study of PD-1 blockade in classical Hodgkin lymphoma. Study-level points and caveats: Similar baseline diversity was found in complete responders and newly diagnosed patients.

TCRdb's copy holds only in-frame clones and misses some; the assay was immunoSEQ multiplex PCR. The sample yields 20,000 to 30,000 clones, 65% to 90% seen once. Following autologous stem cell transplantation, relapse occurred in every patient, and exposure to brentuximab vedotin varied. This clone was picked up one time. Antigen unknown. The sequences come from peripheral blood mononuclear cells (PBMCs), collected at baseline. The receptor's source is a human donor with classical Hodgkin lymphoma.

The CDR3 spells CASSIVSANYGYTF. In nucleotides, the CDR3 is TGTGCCAGTAGTATAGTATCTGCTAACTATGGCTACACCTTC. The rearrangement links TRBV19 to TRBJ1-2; no definite D call. Trimming took 1 base from V and 0 from J, leaving 6 bases between them. Germline loops: CDR1 LNHDA, CDR2 SQIVND (reference sequence). The CDR3 is 14 residues long.